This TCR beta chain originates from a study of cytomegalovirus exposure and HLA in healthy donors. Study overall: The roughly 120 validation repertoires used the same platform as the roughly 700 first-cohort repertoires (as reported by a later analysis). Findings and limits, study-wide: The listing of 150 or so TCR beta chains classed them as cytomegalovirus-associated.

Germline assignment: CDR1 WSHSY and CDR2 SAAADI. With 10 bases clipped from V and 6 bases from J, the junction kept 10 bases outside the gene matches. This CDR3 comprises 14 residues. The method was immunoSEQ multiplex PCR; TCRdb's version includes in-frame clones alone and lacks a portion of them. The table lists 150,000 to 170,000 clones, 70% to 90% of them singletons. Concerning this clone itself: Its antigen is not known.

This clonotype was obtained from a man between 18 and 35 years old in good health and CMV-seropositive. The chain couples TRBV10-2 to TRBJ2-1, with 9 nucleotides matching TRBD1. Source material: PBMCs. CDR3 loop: CATRIRTGVNEQFF. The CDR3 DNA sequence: TGCGCCACCAGGATCAGGACAGGGGTCAATGAGCAGTTCTTC.